This entry lists 21 T cell receptor beta chains sequenced from one sample in a study of T cells in Graves' hyperthyroidism and ophthalmopathy. Amplified TCR beta CDR3 regions derived from RNA transcripts. Initially, a first-round RT-PCR of the TCR CDR3 employed the HTBI primer set. TCRdb re-derived calls from the multiplex PCR reads in MiXCR, one entry per CDR3 protein. The repertoire holds approximately 620,000 distinct CDR3 sequences, with roughly 15% as singletons. Sequencing used blood. The source is a woman aged 40 to 50 with Graves' ophthalmopathy.

This clonotype has more than one count but fewer than ten. The CDR3 coding sequence is TGCGCCAGCAGCCAAAATATCGGGGAGCAGTTCTTC. It specifies CASSQNIGEQFF. The chain joins TRBV4-1 to TRBJ2-1; no clear D gene. The CDR3 is 12 amino acids. Per germline, CDR1 MGHRA and CDR2 YSYEKL. V shed 2 bases and J shed 10 bases, with 9 bases lying between them.

The sample holds many counts of this clonotype. The CDR3 coding sequence is TGTGCCAGCAAGCTGGGCGGGAGTGGGAGAGAGACCCAGTACTTC. Translation gives CASKLGGSGRETQYF. This rearrangement joins TRBV6-1 to TRBJ2-5; 7 bases agree with TRBD2. J lost 4 bases, V lost 7 bases, and 12 bases had no gene match. This CDR3 contains 15 residues. Per germline, CDR1 MNHNS and CDR2 SASEGT.

The V call is TRBV7-6, the J call TRBJ2-3; D not resolved. CDR1 SGHVS and CDR2 FNYEAQ come from the germline V gene. There are 15 residues in the CDR3. V lost 5 bases to trimming and J lost 0 bases, with 12 bases between them. Written as DNA, the CDR3 is TGTGCCAGCAGCGAACACATCCAAAGCACAGATACGCAGTATTTT. It codes for CASSEHIQSTDTQYF.

This chain joins TRBV19 and TRBJ2-2; the D gene could be TRBD1 or TRBD2 (5 bases each). CDR3 length: 15 amino acids. Trimming took off 3 bases at V and 5 bases at J, with 13 bases between the two ends. Looked up from germline, CDR1 is LNHDA and CDR2 is SQIVND (reference sequence). In DNA form, the CDR3 reads TGTGCCAGTAGTATTGGGGCTAGCTGGACCGGGGAGCTGTTTTTT. As protein: CASSIGASWTGELFF.

Many counts were recorded for this clonotype. The chain employs TRBV3-1 and TRBJ2-1; D unresolved. The CDR3 loop spans 16 amino acids. Germline assignment: CDR1 LGHDT and CDR2 YNNKEL (reference sequence). V gave up 4 bases and J gave up 6 bases, with 19 bases separating them. Here the CDR3 DNA reads TGTGCCAGCAGCCCCGACGTTCTCGGGCTTGGCAATGAGCAGTTCTTC. This codes for CASSPDVLGLGNEQFF.

This clonotype was observed many times. The chain couples TRBV20-1 to TRBJ2-7; 11 nucleotides match TRBD2. With 6 bases clipped from V and 3 bases from J, the junction kept 4 bases outside the gene matches. Germline V lookup: CDR1 DFQATT, CDR2 SNEGSKA (reference sequence). The CDR3 loop spans 13 amino acids. CDR3 region: CSALTSGNYEQYF. The DNA for the CDR3 is TGCAGTGCCTTGACTAGCGGGAACTACGAGCAGTACTTC.

This clonotype was seen at least ten times. The chain has TRBV28 and TRBJ2-7; no clear D. CDR3 length equals 12 residues. Trimming removed 3 bases at V and 6 bases at J, with 9 bases between. Germline CDR1 is MDHEN and CDR2 is SYDVKM. The CDR3: CASSFPVGEQYF. The CDR3 DNA reads TGTGCCAGCAGTTTCCCGGTGGGCGAGCAGTACTTC.

This sequence joins TRBV9 and TRBJ2-1; D may be TRBD1 or TRBD2 (5 bases each). The V end lost 4 bases, the J end lost 10 bases, and 18 bases lay between the germline ends. The germline gives CDR1 SGDLS, CDR2 YYNGEE. The CDR3 runs 14 residues. The CDR3 DNA follows: TGTGCCAGCAGCAGGGACCTCCTACAAAGGGAGCAGTTCTTC. Translated: CASSRDLLQREQFF.

This clonotype has a handful of counts. Germline is not matched at one junction end, which may reflect a read error. The rearrangement links TRBV7-9 to TRBJ2-1; D is possibly TRBD2 (6 bases). Per the germline V gene, CDR1 is SEHNR and CDR2 is FQNEAQ (reference sequence). The CDR3 covers 13 residues. This CDR3 reads CASSPGSYNEQLF. The CDR3 DNA is TGTGCCAGCAGTCCCGGGAGCTACAATGAGCAGCTCTTC.

A few counts support this clonotype. The J gene is TRBJ2-7, the V gene TRBV20-1, with TRBD2 identical over 10 bases. There are 15 residues in the CDR3. Germline V lookup: CDR1 DFQATT, CDR2 SNEGSKA (reference sequence). The junction had 7 bases not matched to a gene; V was cut back by 0 bases and J by 5 bases. The CDR3 region has the DNA TGCAGTGCTAGAGATCTCCCTAGCGGGAGCAACGAGCAGTACTTC. This translates into CSARDLPSGSNEQYF.

This clonotype appeared a few times. The CDR3 DNA is TGCGCCAGCAGCCCCGCCCCCGGGACAGGGGGTGGCAATGAGCAGTTCTTC. Amino acids: CASSPAPGTGGGNEQFF. V gene TRBV5-1 combines with J gene TRBJ2-1, with 11 bases identical to TRBD1. The germline V gene has CDR1 SGHRS and CDR2 YFSETQ. V lost 4 bases to trimming and J lost 6 bases; unmatched junction nucleotides: 12. The length of the CDR3 is 17 residues.

V and J are TRBV30 and TRBJ1-2, with 7 bases identical to TRBD1. Germline-derived CDR1 and CDR2 are GTSNPN and SVGIG (reference sequence). With 3 bases clipped from V and 0 bases from J, the junction kept 10 bases outside the gene matches. The CDR3 consists of 16 residues. CDR3: CAWRRTGVLANYGYTF. As DNA, the CDR3 is TGTGCCTGGAGGCGGACAGGCGTCTTAGCTAACTATGGCTACACCTTC.

This CDR3 reads CASSEGHRLYGYTF. The CDR3 coding sequence is TGTGCCAGCAGTGAAGGGCACAGACTCTATGGCTACACCTTC. The chain is built from TRBV25-1 and TRBJ1-2; D gene ambiguous. Germline values: CDR1 MGHDK, CDR2 SYGVNS. Deletions cut 2 bases from V and 4 bases from J, with 11 bases between. This CDR3 has 14 residues.

This clonotype was counted ten times or more. V is TRBV29-1 and J is TRBJ1-1; 9 nucleotides align to TRBD1. After removal of 5 bases from V and 1 base from J, the junction contained 8 bases not matched to a gene. The germline V gene encodes CDR1 SQVTM and CDR2 ANQGSEA. The CDR3 contains 15 residues. The CDR3 nucleotides read TGCAGCGTTAAAGGGGGGACAGGGCCGAACACTGAAGCTTTCTTT. It translates to CSVKGGTGPNTEAFF. Drawing the rest from reference TRBV29-1 and TRBJ1-1, the complete variable domain is SAVISQKPSRDICQRGTSLTIQCQVDSQVTMMFWYRQQPGQSLTLIATANQGSEATYESGFVIDKFPISRPNLTFSTLTVSNMSPEDSSIYLCSVKGGTGPNTEAFFGQGTRLTVV.

This clonotype was recorded at least ten times. The rearrangement joins TRBV12-3 or TRBV12-4 to TRBJ2-7; TRBD1 aligns across 10 bases. The CDR3 sequence is 15 residues long. V was pared by 4 bases and J by 3 bases, with 6 bases of the junction left unmatched. The CDR3 coding sequence is TGTGCCAGCAGTTCACCCGGGACAGGGGTCTACGAGCAGTACTTC. Encoded protein: CASSSPGTGVYEQYF.

The rearrangement links TRBV6-1 to TRBJ2-3; the match to TRBD2 covers 12 bases. The trim removed 5 bases at V and 0 bases at J, leaving 9 bases unmatched. The germline V gene has CDR1 MNHNS and CDR2 SASEGT. This CDR3 contains 18 residues. The CDR3: CASSTGLAGLHSTDTQYF. The CDR3 DNA reads as TGTGCCAGCAGTACGGGACTAGCGGGCCTACATAGCACAGATACGCAGTATTTT.

This clonotype was counted ten times or more. V usage is TRBV7-8 and J usage is TRBJ2-5; 13 nucleotides align to TRBD2. Germline V gene lookup returns CDR1 SGHVS and CDR2 FQNEAQ. V shed 2 bases, J shed 5 bases, and the junction held 23 bases outside the gene matches. The CDR3 is made up of 22 amino acids. CDR3 sequence: CASSLRAIFLERRGLAGETQYF. The CDR3 nucleotides are TGTGCCAGCAGCTTACGAGCCATTTTCCTAGAACGAAGGGGACTAGCGGGGGAGACCCAGTACTTC. Complete variable domain (other parts from reference TRBV7-8 and TRBJ2-5): GAGVSQSPRYKVAKRGQDVALRCDPISGHVSLFWYQQALGQGPEFLTYFQNEAQLDKSGLPSDRFFAERPEGSVSTLKIQRTQQEDSAVYLCASSLRAIFLERRGLAGETQYFGPGTRLLVL.

The J gene is TRBJ1-5, the V gene TRBV5-5; D is possibly TRBD1 (5 bases). The CDR3 spans 13 residues. The V gene lost 4 bases and the J gene lost 6 bases, with 11 bases spanning the gap. Germline assignment: CDR1 SGHKS and CDR2 YYEKEE (reference sequence). The CDR3 DNA is TGTGCCAGCAGCCCCGGGGGACTTCAGCCCCAGCATTTT. Amino acids: CASSPGGLQPQHF.

In this sample, this clonotype turned up many times. The rearrangement links TRBV6-1 to TRBJ2-5, with a tentative D call TRBD1 (6 bases). This CDR3 spans 16 amino acids. The V gene lost 6 bases and the J gene lost 5 bases, with 22 bases spanning the gap. Germline V CDR1 and CDR2: MNHNS, SASEGT. For the CDR3, the DNA is TGTGCCAGCAGGGAAAGGCGGCCAGGGGAGAAGGAGACCCAGTACTTC. It yields the protein CASRERRPGEKETQYF.

This clonotype was observed many times. The V and J genes are TRBV7-8 and TRBJ1-2; a weak D match, TRBD1 (5 bases). Germline lookup yields CDR1 SGHVS and CDR2 FQNEAQ. The length of the CDR3 is 16 residues. Trimming shortened V by 6 bases and J by 6 bases, and 23 bases separated the two germline ends. The CDR3: CASRPLGASLTDGYTF. CDR3 in DNA: TGTGCCAGCAGGCCGCTTGGGGCCAGCCTAACCGATGGCTACACCTTC.

The DNA for the CDR3 is TGTGCCACCCCTTCCAGCGGGGCCTCCTACGAGCAGTACTTC. As protein: CATPSSGASYEQYF. The chain uses TRBV24-1 and TRBJ2-7; 7 bases map to TRBD2. Germline V gene lookup returns CDR1 KGHDR and CDR2 SFDVKD. The J segment lost 0 bases and the V segment lost 9 bases, leaving 7 bases of the junction unmatched. The CDR3 spans 14 residues.